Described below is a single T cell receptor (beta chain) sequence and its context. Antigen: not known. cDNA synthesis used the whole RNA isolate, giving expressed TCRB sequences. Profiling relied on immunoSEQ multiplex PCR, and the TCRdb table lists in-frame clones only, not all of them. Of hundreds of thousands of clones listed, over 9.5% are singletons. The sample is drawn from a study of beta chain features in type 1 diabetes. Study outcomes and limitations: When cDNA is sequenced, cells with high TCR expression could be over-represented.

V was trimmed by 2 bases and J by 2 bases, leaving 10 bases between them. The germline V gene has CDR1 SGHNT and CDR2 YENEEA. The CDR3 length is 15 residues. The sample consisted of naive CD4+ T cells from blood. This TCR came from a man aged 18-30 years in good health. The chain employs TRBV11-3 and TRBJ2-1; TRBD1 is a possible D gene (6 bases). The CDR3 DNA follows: TGTGCCAGCAGCTTAAGCACAGGGCCCTACAATGAGCAGTTCTTC. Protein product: CASSLSTGPYNEQFF.